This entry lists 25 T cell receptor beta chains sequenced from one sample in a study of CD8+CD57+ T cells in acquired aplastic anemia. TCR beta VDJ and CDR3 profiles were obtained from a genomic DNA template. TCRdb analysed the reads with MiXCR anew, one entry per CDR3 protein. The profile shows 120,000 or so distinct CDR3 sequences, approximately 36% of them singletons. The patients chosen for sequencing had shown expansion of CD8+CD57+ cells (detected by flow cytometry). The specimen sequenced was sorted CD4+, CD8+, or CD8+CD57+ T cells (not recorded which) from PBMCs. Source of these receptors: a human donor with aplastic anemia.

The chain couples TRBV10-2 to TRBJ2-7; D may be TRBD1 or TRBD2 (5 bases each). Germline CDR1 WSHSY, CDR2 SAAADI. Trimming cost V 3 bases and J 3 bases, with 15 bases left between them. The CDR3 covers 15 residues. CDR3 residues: CASSDGGSIYYEQYF. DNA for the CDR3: TGCGCCAGCAGTGATGGGGGATCAATTTACTACGAGCAGTACTTC.

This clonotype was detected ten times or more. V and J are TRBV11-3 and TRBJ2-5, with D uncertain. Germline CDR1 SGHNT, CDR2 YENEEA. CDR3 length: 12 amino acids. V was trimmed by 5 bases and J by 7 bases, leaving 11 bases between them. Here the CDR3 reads CASSVPMGTQYF. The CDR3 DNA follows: TGTGCCAGCAGCGTCCCGATGGGGACCCAGTACTTC.

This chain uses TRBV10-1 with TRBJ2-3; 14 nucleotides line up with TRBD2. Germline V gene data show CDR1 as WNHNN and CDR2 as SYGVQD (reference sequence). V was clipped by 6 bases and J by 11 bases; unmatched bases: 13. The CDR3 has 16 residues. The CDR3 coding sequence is TGCGCCAGCAGCCTCGGACTAGCGGGGGGCTACAATGAGCAGTATTTT. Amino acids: CASSLGLAGGYNEQYF.

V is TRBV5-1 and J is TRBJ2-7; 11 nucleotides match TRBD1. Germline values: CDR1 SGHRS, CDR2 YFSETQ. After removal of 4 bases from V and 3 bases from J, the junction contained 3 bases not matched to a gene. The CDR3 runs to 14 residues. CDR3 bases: TGCGCCAGCAGCCGGGACAGGGGGTTCTACGAGCAGTACGTC. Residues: CASSRDRGFYEQYV.

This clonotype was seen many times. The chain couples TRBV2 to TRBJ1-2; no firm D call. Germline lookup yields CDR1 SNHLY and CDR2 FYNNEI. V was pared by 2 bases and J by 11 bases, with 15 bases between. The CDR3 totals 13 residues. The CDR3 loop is CASSEMLPHHYTF. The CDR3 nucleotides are TGTGCCAGCAGTGAAATGTTGCCCCACCATTACACCTTC.

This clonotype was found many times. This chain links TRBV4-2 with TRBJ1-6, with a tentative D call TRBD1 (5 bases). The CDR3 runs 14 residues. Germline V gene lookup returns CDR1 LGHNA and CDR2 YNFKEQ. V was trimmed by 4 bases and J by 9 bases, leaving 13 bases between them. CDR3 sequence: CASSPRGESSPLHF. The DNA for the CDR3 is TGTGCCAGCAGCCCCCGAGGGGAGAGTTCACCCCTCCACTTT.

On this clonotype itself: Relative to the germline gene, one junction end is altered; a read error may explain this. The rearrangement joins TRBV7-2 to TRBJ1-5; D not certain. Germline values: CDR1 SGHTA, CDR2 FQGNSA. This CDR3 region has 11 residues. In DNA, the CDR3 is TGTGCCAGCAGCTTAGATCAGGCCCAGCATTTT. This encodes CASSLDQAQHF.

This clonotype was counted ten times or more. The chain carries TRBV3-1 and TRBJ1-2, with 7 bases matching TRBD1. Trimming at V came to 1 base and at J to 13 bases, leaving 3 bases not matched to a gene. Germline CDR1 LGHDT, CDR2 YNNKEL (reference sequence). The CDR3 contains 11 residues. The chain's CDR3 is CASSQGQGVTF. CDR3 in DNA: TGTGCCAGCAGCCAAGGACAGGGAGTCACCTTC.

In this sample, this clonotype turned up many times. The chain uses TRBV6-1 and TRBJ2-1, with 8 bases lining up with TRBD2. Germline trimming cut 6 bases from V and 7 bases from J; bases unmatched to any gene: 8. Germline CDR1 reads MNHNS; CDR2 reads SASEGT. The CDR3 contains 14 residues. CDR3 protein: CASRRGGQGNEQFF. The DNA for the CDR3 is TGTGCCAGCAGACGGGGGGGCCAAGGGAATGAGCAGTTCTTC.

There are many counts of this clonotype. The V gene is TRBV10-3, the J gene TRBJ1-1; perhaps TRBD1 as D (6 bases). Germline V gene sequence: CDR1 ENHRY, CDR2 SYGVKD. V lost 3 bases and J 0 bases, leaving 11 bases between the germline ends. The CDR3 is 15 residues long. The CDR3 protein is CAISERGALNTEAFF. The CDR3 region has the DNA TGTGCCATCAGTGAACGGGGGGCACTGAACACTGAAGCTTTCTTT.

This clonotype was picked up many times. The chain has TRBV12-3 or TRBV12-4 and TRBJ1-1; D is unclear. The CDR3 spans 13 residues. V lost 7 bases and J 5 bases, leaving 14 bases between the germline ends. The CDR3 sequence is CASNADRSTEAFF. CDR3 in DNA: TGTGCCAGCAACGCGGACCGGAGTACTGAAGCTTTCTTT.

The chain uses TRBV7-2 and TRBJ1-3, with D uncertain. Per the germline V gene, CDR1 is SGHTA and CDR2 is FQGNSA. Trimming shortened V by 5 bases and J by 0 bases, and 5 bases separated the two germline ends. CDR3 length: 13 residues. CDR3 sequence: CASSRLSGNTIYF. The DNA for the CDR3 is TGTGCCAGCAGCCGCCTCTCTGGAAACACCATATATTTT.

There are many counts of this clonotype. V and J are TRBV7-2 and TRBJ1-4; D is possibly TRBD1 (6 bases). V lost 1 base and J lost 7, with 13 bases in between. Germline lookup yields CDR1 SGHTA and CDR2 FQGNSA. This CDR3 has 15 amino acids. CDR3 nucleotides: TGTGCCAGCAGCTTAGGGACAGCTGGTGGTGAAAAACTGTTTTTT. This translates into CASSLGTAGGEKLFF.

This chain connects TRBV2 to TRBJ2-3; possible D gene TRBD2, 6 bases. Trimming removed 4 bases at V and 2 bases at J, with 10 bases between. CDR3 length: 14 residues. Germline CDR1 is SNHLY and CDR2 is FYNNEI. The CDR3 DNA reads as TGTGCCAGCAGTGCCGGGACTTACACAGATACGCAGTATTTT. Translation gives CASSAGTYTDTQYF. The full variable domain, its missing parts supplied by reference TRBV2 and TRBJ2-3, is EPEVTQTPSHQVTQMGQEVILRCVPISNHLYFYWYRQILGQKVEFLVSFYNNEISEKSEIFDDQFSVERPDGSNFTLKIRSTKLEDSAMYFCASSAGTYTDTQYFGPGTRLTVL.

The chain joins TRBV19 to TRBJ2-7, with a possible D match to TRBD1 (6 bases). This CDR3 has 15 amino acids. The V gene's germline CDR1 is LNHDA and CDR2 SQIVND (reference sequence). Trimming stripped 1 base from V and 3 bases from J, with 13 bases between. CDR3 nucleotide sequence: TGTGCCAGTAGTATAGCAGGGGACCCAGACTACGAGCAGTACTTC. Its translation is CASSIAGDPDYEQYF.

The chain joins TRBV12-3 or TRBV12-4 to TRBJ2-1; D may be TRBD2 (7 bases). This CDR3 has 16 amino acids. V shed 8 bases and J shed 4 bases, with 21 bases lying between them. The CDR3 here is CASSDPGGRRYNEQFF. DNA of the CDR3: TGTGCCAGCTCAGACCCCGGGGGGCGGAGGTACAATGAGCAGTTCTTC.

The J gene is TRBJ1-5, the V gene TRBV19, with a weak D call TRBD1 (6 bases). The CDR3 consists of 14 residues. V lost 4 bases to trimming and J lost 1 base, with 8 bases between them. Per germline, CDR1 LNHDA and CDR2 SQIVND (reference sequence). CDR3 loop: CASSTGVSNQPQHF. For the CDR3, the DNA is TGTGCCAGTAGTACAGGGGTAAGCAATCAGCCCCAGCATTTT.

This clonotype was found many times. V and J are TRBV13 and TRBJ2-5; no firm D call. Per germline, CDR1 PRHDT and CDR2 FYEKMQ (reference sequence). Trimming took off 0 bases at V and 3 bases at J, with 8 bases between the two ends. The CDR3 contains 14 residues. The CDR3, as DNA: TGTGCCAGCAGCTTAGGTCGGGCAGAAGAGACCCAGTACTTC. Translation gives CASSLGRAEETQYF.

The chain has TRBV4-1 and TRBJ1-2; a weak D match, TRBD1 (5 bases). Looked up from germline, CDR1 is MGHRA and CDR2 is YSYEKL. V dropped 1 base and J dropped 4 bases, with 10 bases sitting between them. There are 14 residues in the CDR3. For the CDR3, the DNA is TGCGCCAGCAGCCAAGGGACAAGGGGCTATGGCTACACCTTC. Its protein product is CASSQGTRGYGYTF.

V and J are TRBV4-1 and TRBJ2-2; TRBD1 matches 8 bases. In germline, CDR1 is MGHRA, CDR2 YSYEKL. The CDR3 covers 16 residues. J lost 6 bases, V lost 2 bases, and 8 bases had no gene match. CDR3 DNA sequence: TGCGCCAGCAGCCAAATTGCCAGGACAGGGTCCGGGGAGCTGTTTTTT. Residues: CASSQIARTGSGELFF.

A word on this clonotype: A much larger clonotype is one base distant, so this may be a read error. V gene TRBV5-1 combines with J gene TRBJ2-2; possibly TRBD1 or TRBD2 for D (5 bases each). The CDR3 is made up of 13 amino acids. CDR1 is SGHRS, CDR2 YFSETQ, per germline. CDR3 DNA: TGCGCCAGCAGCTTGGGGGGGTCCGGGGAGCTGTCTTTT. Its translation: CASSLGGSGELSF.

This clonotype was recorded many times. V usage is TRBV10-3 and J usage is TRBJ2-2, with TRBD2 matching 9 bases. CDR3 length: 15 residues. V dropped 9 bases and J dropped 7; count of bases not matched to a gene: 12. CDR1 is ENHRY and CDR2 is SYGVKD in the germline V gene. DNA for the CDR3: TGTGCCATTGGTAGCGGGGGCCCCTTTGGCGGGGAGCTGTTTTTT. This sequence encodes CAIGSGGPFGGELFF.

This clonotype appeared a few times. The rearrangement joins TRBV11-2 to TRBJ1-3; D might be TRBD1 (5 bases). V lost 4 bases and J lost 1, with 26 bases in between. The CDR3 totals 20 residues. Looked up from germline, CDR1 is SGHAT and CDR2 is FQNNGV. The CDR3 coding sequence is TGTGCCAGCAGCTCTAGATCCGGGACTCTTGATTCCACTTCTGGAAACACCATATATTTT. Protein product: CASSSRSGTLDSTSGNTIYF.

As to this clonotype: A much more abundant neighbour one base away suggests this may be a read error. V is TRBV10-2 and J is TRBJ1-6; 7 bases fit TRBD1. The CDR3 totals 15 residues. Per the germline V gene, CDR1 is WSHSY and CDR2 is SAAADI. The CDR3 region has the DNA TGTGCCTGCAGTTTCGGACAGGCCTATAATTCACCCCTCCACTTT. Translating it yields CACSFGQAYNSPLHF.

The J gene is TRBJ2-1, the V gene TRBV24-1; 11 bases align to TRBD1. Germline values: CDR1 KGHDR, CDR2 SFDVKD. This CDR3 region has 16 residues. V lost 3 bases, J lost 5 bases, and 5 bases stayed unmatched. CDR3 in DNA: TGTGCCACCAGTGATCCAGGGACAGGGGGTGACAATGAGCAGTTCTTC. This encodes CATSDPGTGGDNEQFF.